Reported below is one TCR beta chain. The target of this receptor is not known. No qualities accompany the bases; no much larger clone lies one base away. The data derive from a study of T cells after yellow fever vaccination (dated 2019 in TCRdb). With respect to the entire study: The SMART-Seq v4 Ultra Low Input RNA kit was used to prepare libraries from fractions with low cell numbers. Bulk PBMC replicates and cell subsets were isolated from blood drawn at multiple timepoints before and after both primary and secondary immunization. To follow T-cell clones before and after primary and booster YFV17D yellow fever vaccination, bulk TCR alpha and beta repertoires were sequenced over time. Two healthy male donors, one aged 18 to 30 and one aged 30 to 40 years, made up the cohort. Study-level results and caveats: Compared with the primary T-cell response, the secondary T-cell response was weaker but faster, peaking on day 5 rather than day 15. After the booster, most clones that had expanded after primary vaccination were detected again (around 96% of CD4 and around nine tenths of CD8), suggesting broad maintenance of memory. Computational filtering was required because FACS-sorted repertoires could contain abundant contaminating clonotypes from the bulk population. A small share of clonotypes was detected in both CD4 and CD8 compartments, with the overlap likely arising from convergent recombination. Only two donors were included in the study, so the extent to which the findings can be generalized is limited.

The intended sense of this specimen's treatment or condition label: live attenuated yellow fever vaccine strain. PBMCs were isolated from peripheral blood using a standard Ficoll-Paque protocol. Dynabeads CD4 and CD8 positive selection kits were used to isolate CD4 and CD8 T-cell fractions. TriZol was used to extract RNA from bulk PBMCs, from CD4 and CD8 fractions, and from dextramer-positive and dextramer-negative fractions. Its CDR3 holds 12 amino acids, cysteine through phenylalanine. The kept DNA is CDR3 alone, 36 bases in frame from the first base. Deletion took 7 bases off V and 3 bases off J, with a span of 9 bases between the germline ends. Looking up the germline V gene (reference sequence) yields CDR1 MNHNY and CDR2 SVGAGI. Sequencer: Illumina NovaSeq 6000. TCR cDNA was synthesized by 5'RACE template switching, through which a universal primer site and unique molecular identifiers were introduced. cDNA synthesis was primed from both the TCR alpha and TCR beta constant segments. Library amplification involved two PCR steps, and the second step added sample barcodes and sequencing adapters. Sequencing of libraries was done on Illumina HiSeq 2500 (2x100 bp) or NovaSeq (2x150 bp). As for the original processing: MIGEC handled demultiplexing of reads and collapsing into UMI consensus sequences, while MiXCR performed V(D)J alignment. Vaccine-responding clonotypes were defined with edgeR using replicate PBMC samples, requiring FDR below 0.01 and a log2 fold change above 5 up to day 15. CD4 or CD8 identity was assigned to each bulk clonotype according to whether the clonotype was present at higher abundance in the sequenced CD4 repertoire or the sequenced CD8 repertoire. The public reads were reanalyzed by TCRdb: fastp trimming at Q25, MiXCR alignment, in-frame beta chains only. Under each unique CDR3 protein, matching rows form one entry showing the most common genes and DNA. These V and J calls are TCRdb output, not the study's own analysis. This sample is represented by some 300,000 distinct CDR3 sequences; approximately 8% of them were singletons. About 3% of the sample rests with the top ten.

The chain is assembled from TRBV6-6 and TRBJ1-1, with the D segment identity uncertain. The receptor was derived from a man aged 18 to 29 who received the YFV17D yellow fever vaccine. The material sequenced was CD4+ T cells sorted from PBMCs, taken 5 days after the yellow fever booster vaccination. The CDR3 protein: CASNLRDTEAFF. At the DNA level, the sequence is TGTGCCAGCAATTTACGGGACACTGAAGCTTTCTTT.